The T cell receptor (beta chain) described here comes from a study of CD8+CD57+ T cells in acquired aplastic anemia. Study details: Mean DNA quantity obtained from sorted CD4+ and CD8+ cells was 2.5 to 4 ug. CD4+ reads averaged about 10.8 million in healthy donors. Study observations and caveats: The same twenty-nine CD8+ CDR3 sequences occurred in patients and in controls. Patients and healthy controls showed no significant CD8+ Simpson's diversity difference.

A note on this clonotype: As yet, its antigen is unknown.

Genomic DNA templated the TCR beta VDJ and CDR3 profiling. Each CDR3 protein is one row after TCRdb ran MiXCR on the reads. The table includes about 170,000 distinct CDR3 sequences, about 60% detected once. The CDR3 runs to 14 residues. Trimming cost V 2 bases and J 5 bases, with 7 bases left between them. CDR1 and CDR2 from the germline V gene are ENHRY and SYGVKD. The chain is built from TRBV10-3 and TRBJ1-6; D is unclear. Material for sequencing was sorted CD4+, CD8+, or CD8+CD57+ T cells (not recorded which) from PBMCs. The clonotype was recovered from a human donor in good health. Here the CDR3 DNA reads TGTGCCATCAGTGAGGGGGATGATAATTCACCCCTCCACTTT. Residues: CAISEGDDNSPLHF.